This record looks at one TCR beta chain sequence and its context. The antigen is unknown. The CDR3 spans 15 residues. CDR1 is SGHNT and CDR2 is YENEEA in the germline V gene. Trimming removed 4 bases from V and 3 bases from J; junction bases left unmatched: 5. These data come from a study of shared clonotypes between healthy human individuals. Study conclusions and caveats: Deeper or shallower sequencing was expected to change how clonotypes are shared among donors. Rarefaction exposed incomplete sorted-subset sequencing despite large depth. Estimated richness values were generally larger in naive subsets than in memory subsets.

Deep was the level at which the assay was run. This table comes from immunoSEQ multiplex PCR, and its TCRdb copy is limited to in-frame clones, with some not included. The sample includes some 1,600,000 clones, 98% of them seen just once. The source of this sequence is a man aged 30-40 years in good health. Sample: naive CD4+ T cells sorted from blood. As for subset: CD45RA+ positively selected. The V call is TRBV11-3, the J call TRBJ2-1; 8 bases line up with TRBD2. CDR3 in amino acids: CASSSSGSIYNEQFF. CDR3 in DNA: TGTGCCAGCAGCTCTAGCGGGTCTATCTACAATGAGCAGTTCTTC.